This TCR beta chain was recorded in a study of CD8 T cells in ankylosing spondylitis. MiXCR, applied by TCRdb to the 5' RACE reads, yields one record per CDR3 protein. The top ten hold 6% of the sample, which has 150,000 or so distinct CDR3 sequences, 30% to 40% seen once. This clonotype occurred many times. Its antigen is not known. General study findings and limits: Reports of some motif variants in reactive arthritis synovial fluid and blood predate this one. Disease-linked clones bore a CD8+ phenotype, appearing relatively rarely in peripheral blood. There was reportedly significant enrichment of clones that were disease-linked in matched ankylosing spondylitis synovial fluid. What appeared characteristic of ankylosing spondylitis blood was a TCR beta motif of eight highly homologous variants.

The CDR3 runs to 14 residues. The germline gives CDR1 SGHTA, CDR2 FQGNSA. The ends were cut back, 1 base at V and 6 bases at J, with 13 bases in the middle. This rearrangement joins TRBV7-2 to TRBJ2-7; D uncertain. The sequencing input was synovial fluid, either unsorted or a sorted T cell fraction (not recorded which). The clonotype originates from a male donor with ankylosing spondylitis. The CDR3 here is CASSLGESWGEQYF. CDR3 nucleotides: TGTGCCAGCAGCTTAGGAGAGAGCTGGGGCGAGCAGTACTTC. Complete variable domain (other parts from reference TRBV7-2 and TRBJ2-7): GAGVSQSPSNKVTEKGKDVELRCDPISGHTALYWYRQSLGQGLEFLIYFQGNSAPDKSGLPSDRFSAERTGGSVSTLTIQRTQQEDSAVYLCASSLGESWGEQYFGPGTRLTVT.